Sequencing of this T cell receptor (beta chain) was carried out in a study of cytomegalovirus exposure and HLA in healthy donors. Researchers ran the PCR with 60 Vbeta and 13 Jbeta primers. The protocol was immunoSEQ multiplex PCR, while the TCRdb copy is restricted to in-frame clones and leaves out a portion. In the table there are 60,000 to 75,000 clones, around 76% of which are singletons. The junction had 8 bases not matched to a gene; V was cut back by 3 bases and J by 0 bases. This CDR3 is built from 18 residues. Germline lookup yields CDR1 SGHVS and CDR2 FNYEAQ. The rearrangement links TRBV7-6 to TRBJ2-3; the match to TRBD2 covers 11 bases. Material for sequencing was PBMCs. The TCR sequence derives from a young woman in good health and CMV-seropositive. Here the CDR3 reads CASSFSGRALLSTDTQYF. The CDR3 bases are TGTGCCAGCAGCTTTAGCGGGAGGGCCCTCCTTAGCACAGATACGCAGTATTTT.